This T cell receptor (beta chain) was sequenced for a study of blood T cell repertoires in COVID-19. Study-level background: Acute and convalescent COVID-19 samples came from the United States, Italy and Spain. T cells, B-cell-depleted T cells, or PBMCs provided the cDNA or gDNA that served as material.

Original handling: The authors estimated nucleated cell counts from reference gene primer amplification. Profiled with immunoSEQ multiplex PCR; TCRdb holds only in-frame clones, not every one. V, J and clone size are taken as reported in that table, and D and trimming were inferred from the DNA itself. The table includes roughly 250,000 clones, around 90% detected once. The CDR3 runs to 17 residues. Germline-derived CDR1 and CDR2 are LGHNA and YNFKEQ. Trimming at V came to 0 bases and at J to 6 bases, leaving 11 bases not matched to a gene. Sequencing was done on a sample of peripheral blood. This receptor was identified in a man between 60 and 75 years old who had recovered from COVID-19. The rearrangement links TRBV4-2 to TRBJ2-3, with TRBD1 matching 8 bases. The CDR3 nucleotides read TGTGCCAGCAGCCAAGATCGGCGGACAGGGACATTCGATACGCAGTATTTT. Amino acids: CASSQDRRTGTFDTQYF.